This passage covers 26 T cell receptor beta chains from one sample sequenced in a study of tumour-infiltrating T cells in Burkitt lymphoma. Measured with immunoSEQ multiplex PCR; TCRdb has only the in-frame clones, and not every one. The table includes roughly 2,000 clones, more than 12% detected once. The material sequenced was tumor tissue from a relapse. The receptor source for this set is a human donor with relapsed Burkitt lymphoma.

This clone was counted between two and nine times. The V gene is TRBV6-1, the J gene TRBJ2-1; D ambiguous. Germline loops: CDR1 MNHNS, CDR2 SASEGT. The V end lost 8 bases, the J end lost 6 bases, and 14 bases lay between the germline ends. The CDR3 covers 13 residues. The CDR3, as DNA: TGTGCCAGCGGAGTTTGGGTTGGCAATGAGCAGTTCTTC. Its protein is CASGVWVGNEQFF.

As for this clone: Other DNA sequences from this sample encode an identical CDR3 as well. The genes are TRBV19 and TRBJ1-1; the D gene is possibly TRBD1 (5 bases). V lost 2 bases and J lost 2, with 15 bases in between. The CDR3 runs to 16 residues. Germline CDR1 is LNHDA and CDR2 is SQIVND (reference sequence). The CDR3 coding sequence is TGTGCCAGTAGTATAACGGGGGACCAGGCAAACACTGAAGCTTTCTTT. Its protein is CASSITGDQANTEAFF.

This clone was found a few times. The rearrangement uses TRBV5-4 and TRBJ1-1; no firm D call. From germline, CDR1 is SGHNT and CDR2 YYREEE (reference sequence). The germline V and J ends were trimmed by 0 bases and 1 base, with 7 bases remaining between them. The CDR3 is made up of 14 amino acids. DNA for the CDR3: TGTGCCAGCAGCTTGGCCGACAAGAACACTGAAGCTTTCTTT. It encodes CASSLADKNTEAFF.

The chain has TRBV30 and TRBJ2-5; D is ambiguous. Per the germline V gene, CDR1 is GTSNPN and CDR2 is SVGIG (reference sequence). V was cut by 0 bases and J by 4 bases, with 9 bases left in between. This CDR3 spans 13 amino acids. The CDR3 spells CAWSVNGLETQYF. As DNA, the CDR3 is TGTGCCTGGAGTGTCAACGGGTTAGAGACCCAGTACTTC.

A few counts support this clone. Within the sample, other DNA sequences also encode this same CDR3. V is TRBV30 and J is TRBJ2-7; D might be TRBD1 (6 bases). Trimming cost V 3 bases and J 1 base, with 16 bases left between them. The CDR3 spans 15 residues. Germline CDR1 is GTSNPN and CDR2 is SVGIG (reference sequence). In nucleotides, the CDR3 is TGTGCCTGGAGACAACAGGGTAGGACTTCCTACGAGCAGTACTTC. This encodes CAWRQQGRTSYEQYF.

The chain is built from TRBV30 and TRBJ2-1; 13 bases align to TRBD2. Germline trimming cut 4 bases from V and 1 base from J; bases unmatched to any gene: 4. The germline V gene has CDR1 GTSNPN and CDR2 SVGIG (reference sequence). CDR3 length: 16 residues. CDR3 region: CAWTSGLAGSYNEQFF. DNA for the CDR3: TGTGCCTGGACCTCGGGACTAGCGGGATCCTACAATGAGCAGTTCTTC.

The sample holds a few counts of this clone. The chain uses TRBV5-1 and TRBJ2-7; possibly TRBD2 for D (5 bases). Trimming pared 5 bases from V and 1 base from J, leaving 16 bases between. Germline V gene lookup returns CDR1 SGHRS and CDR2 YFSETQ. There are 15 residues in the CDR3. The CDR3 sequence is CASSESGLRSYEQYF. For the CDR3, the DNA is TGCGCCAGCAGTGAGAGCGGACTCCGGTCCTACGAGCAGTACTTC.

The rearrangement uses TRBV18 and TRBJ1-2; 9 bases fit TRBD1. CDR3 length: 15 amino acids. The V gene's germline CDR1 is KGHSH and CDR2 LQKENI. The V gene end was trimmed by 3 bases and the J gene end by 0 bases; junction bases not matched to a gene: 2. For the CDR3, the DNA is TGTGCCAGCTCACCGGGACAGGGTACTAACTATGGCTACACCTTC. This translates into CASSPGQGTNYGYTF. Supplemented by reference TRBV18 and TRBJ1-2, the full variable domain reads NAGVMQNPRHLVRRRGQEARLRCSPMKGHSHVYWYRQLPEEGLKFMVYLQKENIIDESGMPKERFSAEFPKEGPSILRIQQVVRGDSAAYFCASSPGQGTNYGYTFGSGTRLTVV.

The V call is TRBV25-1, the J call TRBJ1-2, with D perhaps matching TRBD1 (6 bases). The CDR3 is made up of 14 amino acids. Between the trimmed V and J ends, which lost 8 bases and 4 bases, there was a span of 17 bases. Per germline, CDR1 MGHDK and CDR2 SYGVNS. The CDR3 reads CASAYGGGSYGYTF. In nucleotides, the CDR3 is TGTGCCAGCGCTTATGGTGGGGGCTCCTATGGCTACACCTTC.

The gene calls are TRBV30 and TRBJ2-1; D remains unclear. V lost 4 bases and J lost 10, with 20 bases in between. Germline-derived CDR1 and CDR2 are GTSNPN and SVGIG (reference sequence). CDR3 length equals 14 residues. The CDR3 region has the DNA TGTGCCTGGACTATTAGCAGGAGCGATGGCGAGCAGTTCTTC. It specifies CAWTISRSDGEQFF.

A few counts support this clone. The chain uses TRBV15 and TRBJ1-5, with a tentative D call TRBD1 (5 bases). V lost 5 bases and J 4 bases, leaving 15 bases between the germline ends. CDR3 length: 15 amino acids. The germline CDR1 and CDR2 sequences are LNHNV and YYDKDF (reference sequence). CDR3: CATSPRRGWNQPQHF. CDR3 coding DNA: TGTGCCACCAGCCCAAGAAGGGGTTGGAATCAGCCCCAGCATTTT.

The J gene is TRBJ2-1, the V gene TRBV11-2; D uncertain. The germline V gene has CDR1 SGHAT and CDR2 FQNNGV. The CDR3 totals 17 residues. The V end was cut by 1 base, the J end by 2 bases, with 15 bases between. The CDR3 bases are TGTGCCAGCAGCTTAGGGTTTGTGGTGGAGCCCTACAATGAGCAGTTCTTC. Protein product: CASSLGFVVEPYNEQFF.

The gene calls are TRBV15 and TRBJ1-5, with 9 bases that match TRBD1. V was clipped by 2 bases and J by 2 bases; unmatched bases: 13. Germline CDR1 and CDR2: LNHNV and YYDKDF (reference sequence). This CDR3 has 19 amino acids. The DNA for the CDR3 is TGTGCCACCAGCAGACAACCGGGACAGGGACCCTGGGGCAATCAGCCCCAGCATTTT. Its protein product is CATSRQPGQGPWGNQPQHF. Full variable domain (outside the CDR3, taken from reference TRBV15 and TRBJ1-5): DAMVIQNPRYQVTQFGKPVTLSCSQTLNHNVMYWYQQKSSQAPKLLFHYYDKDFNNEADTPDNFQSRRPNTSFCFLDIRSPGLGDTAMYLCATSRQPGQGPWGNQPQHFGDGTRLSIL.

This clone was observed a few times. The chain couples TRBV27 to TRBJ2-4; 9 nucleotides line up with TRBD1. CDR3 length: 16 amino acids. Trimming removed 6 bases from V and 8 bases from J; junction bases left unmatched: 14. CDR1 is MNHEY, CDR2 SMNVEV, per germline (reference sequence). The CDR3 reads CASSLGYRGLGDIQYF. The CDR3, as DNA: TGTGCCAGCAGCTTAGGATACAGGGGGCTGGGGGACATTCAGTACTTC.

This clone came up a few times. The chain is built from TRBV10-1 and TRBJ2-2; the D gene is possibly TRBD1 (7 bases). This CDR3 region has 14 residues. Trimming took 3 bases from V and 5 from J, leaving 10 bases between them. Germline V gives CDR1 WNHNN, CDR2 SYGVQD (reference sequence). CDR3 in DNA: TGCGCCAGCAGTGATCCAGGGGGGACCGGGGAGCTGTTTTTT. Translated, it gives CASSDPGGTGELFF.

The rearrangement joins TRBV14 to TRBJ2-7; D is unresolved. The CDR3 contains 13 residues. V lost 4 bases and J lost 2, with 9 bases in between. Per the germline V gene, CDR1 is SGHDN and CDR2 is FVKESK. This chain's CDR3 is CASSPDSTYEQYF. The CDR3 region has the DNA TGTGCCAGCAGCCCCGACTCAACCTACGAGCAGTACTTC.

This clone has only a few counts. The gene calls are TRBV6-5 and TRBJ2-2; TRBD2 matches at 7 bases. The CDR3 runs 15 residues. Per germline, CDR1 MNHEY and CDR2 SVGAGI. Germline trimming cut 9 bases from V and 0 bases from J; bases unmatched to any gene: 7. Here the CDR3 DNA reads TGTGCCAGTCATATCCGGGGGGCGAACACCGGGGAGCTGTTTTTT. Encoded protein: CASHIRGANTGELFF.

This clone was counted only a few times. The rearrangement links TRBV20-1 to TRBJ2-1; D unresolved. The CDR3 extends over 10 amino acids. The V end lost 6 bases, the J end lost 3 bases, and 3 bases lay between the germline ends. Germline V gene data show CDR1 as DFQATT and CDR2 as SNEGSKA (reference sequence). CDR3 in DNA: TGCAGTGCGCGCTACAATGAGCAGTTCTTC. Its translation: CSARYNEQFF.

The chain couples TRBV10-1 to TRBJ1-5, with unresolved D. Per the germline V gene, CDR1 is WNHNN and CDR2 is SYGVQD (reference sequence). The CDR3 covers 15 residues. V was clipped by 5 bases and J by 1 base, with 12 bases between them. The CDR3 DNA follows: TGCGCCAGCAGTCAAGGGTCAGGCAGCAATCAGCCCCAGCATTTT. Its translation is CASSQGSGSNQPQHF.

This sequence joins TRBV27 and TRBJ2-7; D is unresolved. Per germline, CDR1 MNHEY and CDR2 SMNVEV (reference sequence). With 4 bases removed from V and 9 bases from J, the gap between germline ends came to 10 bases. The CDR3 consists of 11 residues. The CDR3 here is CASSSGPVQYF. Here the CDR3 DNA reads TGTGCCAGCAGTTCCGGACCTGTGCAGTACTTC.

The CDR3 loop is CASSNRDRTYEQYF. Written as DNA, the CDR3 is TGTGCCAGCAGTAACCGGGACAGGACCTACGAGCAGTACTTC. The chain links TRBV7-8 to TRBJ2-7; 8 bases match TRBD1. Germline-derived CDR1 and CDR2 are SGHVS and FQNEAQ. The CDR3 consists of 14 residues. V was pared by 6 bases and J by 2 bases, with 6 bases of the junction left unmatched.

The V call is TRBV7-8, the J call TRBJ2-1, with 13 bases aligning to TRBD2. The V gene end was trimmed by 3 bases and the J gene end by 8 bases; junction bases not matched to a gene: 16. The CDR3 has 19 residues. Germline lookup yields CDR1 SGHVS and CDR2 FQNEAQ. CDR3 sequence: CASSFSTPGLAGSGDEQFF. In DNA, the CDR3 is TGTGCCAGCAGCTTCTCCACCCCGGGACTAGCGGGATCAGGTGATGAGCAGTTCTTC.

This clone was counted only a few times. The chain is built from TRBV6-5 and TRBJ2-2, with a weak D call TRBD1 (6 bases). The CDR3 contains 15 residues. From germline, CDR1 is MNHEY and CDR2 SVGAGI. The germline V and J ends were trimmed by 3 bases and 3 bases, with 11 bases remaining between them. The CDR3, as DNA: TGTGCCAGCAGTTATCAACAGGGCTACACCGGGGAGCTGTTTTTT. It encodes CASSYQQGYTGELFF.

In this sample, this clone turned up a few times. The chain links TRBV28 to TRBJ2-7, with D tentatively TRBD1 (6 bases). The V and J ends lost 6 bases and 1 base respectively, with 10 bases between them. Germline-derived CDR1 and CDR2 are MDHEN and SYDVKM. The length of the CDR3 is 13 residues. The CDR3 loop reads CASRDSRSYEQYF. In nucleotides, the CDR3 is TGTGCCAGCAGGGACAGCCGTTCCTACGAGCAGTACTTC.

The rearrangement joins TRBV10-3 to TRBJ2-1; TRBD2 agrees at 10 bases. This CDR3 has 13 residues. Unmatched junction bases numbered 8, after V lost 11 bases and J lost 7 bases. Germline CDR1 reads ENHRY; CDR2 reads SYGVKD. CDR3 residues: CALWSGGANEQFF. The DNA for the CDR3 is TGTGCCCTATGGAGCGGGGGGGCAAATGAGCAGTTCTTC.

This rearrangement joins TRBV28 to TRBJ1-5; TRBD1 is a possible D gene (6 bases). Trimming took off 5 bases at V and 4 bases at J, with 12 bases between the two ends. The CDR3 is 14 residues long. Germline V CDR1 and CDR2: MDHEN, SYDVKM. The CDR3 loop is CASSLRQDNQPQHF. Here the CDR3 DNA reads TGTGCCAGCAGTCTCCGACAGGATAATCAGCCCCAGCATTTT.